The 8 T cell receptor beta chains reported below all come from one sample, sequenced in a study of T cell responses to AZD1222 COVID-19 vaccine. Sequencing was performed with immunoSEQ multiplex PCR; in TCRdb, only in-frame clones are kept and a portion is missing. The table includes about 140,000 clones, approximately 95% detected once. Sample: peripheral blood, taken on day 0 of MenACWY control vaccination. Receptors originate from an adult in good health.

The chain uses TRBV19 and TRBJ1-3; perhaps TRBD1 as D (5 bases). The V gene's germline CDR1 is LNHDA and CDR2 SQIVND (reference sequence). This CDR3 is 13 amino acids long. Between the trimmed V and J ends, which lost 7 bases and 0 bases, there was a span of 7 bases. The CDR3 here is CASKRGSGNTIYF. The DNA for the CDR3 is TGTGCCAGTAAAAGGGGCTCTGGAAACACCATATATTTT.

This chain links TRBV2 with TRBJ2-3, with D maybe TRBD1 (5 bases). The CDR3 runs 12 residues. Germline CDR1 and CDR2: SNHLY and FYNNEI. Trimming pared 7 bases from V and 2 bases from J, leaving 7 bases between. The CDR3 loop reads CASTDNTDTQYF. CDR3 in DNA: TGTGCCAGCACGGACAACACAGATACGCAGTATTTT.

The chain combines TRBV28 with TRBJ2-1; the D is unclear. Trimming removed 3 bases from V and 8 bases from J, with 2 bases in between. Looked up from germline, CDR1 is MDHEN and CDR2 is SYDVKM. The CDR3 is 10 amino acids. The CDR3 is CASSFDEQFF. Written as DNA, the CDR3 is TGTGCCAGCAGTTTCGATGAGCAGTTCTTC. The whole variable domain, remainder taken from reference TRBV28 and TRBJ2-1, is DVKVTQSSRYLVKRTGEKVFLECVQDMDHENMFWYRQDPGLGLRLIYFSYDVKMKEKGDIPEGYSVSREKKERFSLILESASTNQTSMYLCASSFDEQFFGPGTRLTVL.

The chain is built from TRBV6-5 and TRBJ1-5, with 8 bases identical to TRBD1. J was trimmed by 6 bases and V by 5 bases; bases with no gene match: 9. CDR1 is MNHEY, CDR2 SVGAGI, per germline. This CDR3 is built from 15 residues. CDR3 residues: CASSRTGSGAQPQHF. The CDR3, as DNA: TGTGCCAGCAGTCGGACAGGGTCGGGGGCTCAGCCCCAGCATTTT.

The rearrangement joins TRBV9 to TRBJ2-5; no clear D gene. V was cut by 0 bases and J by 1 base, with 7 bases left in between. Germline CDR1 reads SGDLS; CDR2 reads YYNGEE. There are 14 residues in the CDR3. The CDR3 DNA reads as TGTGCCAGCAGCGTAGGAGTAGCCCAAGAGACCCAGTACTTC. Encoded protein: CASSVGVAQETQYF.

This rearrangement joins TRBV28 to TRBJ2-1, with no clear D. V gave up 7 bases and J gave up 4 bases, with 14 bases separating them. The CDR3 contains 14 residues. Germline lookup yields CDR1 MDHEN and CDR2 SYDVKM. CDR3 protein: CASKAQLIYNEQFF. CDR3 nucleotide sequence: TGTGCCAGCAAGGCACAGCTGATTTACAATGAGCAGTTCTTC.

V usage is TRBV29-1 and J usage is TRBJ1-1; D call uncertain. This CDR3 is 13 amino acids long. Germline V gene data show CDR1 as SQVTM and CDR2 as ANQGSEA. V lost 0 bases and J 1 base, leaving 6 bases between the germline ends. CDR3 region: CSVEDRQNTEAFF. The CDR3 DNA reads as TGCAGCGTTGAAGATCGTCAGAACACTGAAGCTTTCTTT.

The chain joins TRBV6-5 to TRBJ1-4, with D possibly being TRBD1 (6 bases). V was shortened by 8 bases and J by 8 bases, with 15 bases between the two germline ends. This CDR3 has 13 amino acids. Germline V CDR1 and CDR2: MNHEY, SVGAGI. The CDR3 DNA follows: TGTGCCAGCCTCCGGGGGCAGGGAGAAAAACTGTTTTTT. Translating it yields CASLRGQGEKLFF.